Sequencing of this T cell receptor beta chain was carried out in a study of shared clonotypes between healthy human individuals. At the level of the study: The study enrolled a couple of women and three men aged 18 to 49.

Study conclusions and caveats: Enrolling few donors narrowed the genetic and exposure-history diversity that was represented. Generation probability values for non-shared clonotypes were lower than those for clonotypes shared by all four donors.

Germline V lookup: CDR1 MDHEN, CDR2 SYDVKM. The CDR3 is 15 amino acids. Trimming took 5 bases from V and 0 from J; bases not matched to a gene: 7. The assay was immunoSEQ multiplex PCR, and TCRdb's table has in-frame clones only and misses some. The profile shows roughly 2.2 million clones, roughly 90% of them singletons. This clone was detected once. Its antigen is currently unknown. V usage is TRBV28 and J usage is TRBJ2-7; 7 nucleotides agree with TRBD1. This clonotype originated in a man aged 18 to 30 in good health. Some clones in this sample may be carry-over from other donors' samples. Sequenced: naive CD4+ T cells from PBMCs. Subset in this sample: CD45RA+ positively selected. CDR3: CASSNYWDSSYEQYF. In DNA form, the CDR3 reads TGTGCCAGCAGTAACTACTGGGACAGCTCCTACGAGCAGTACTTC.